The 13 T cell receptor beta chains in this list originate from one sample, sequenced in a study of neurological immune-mediated disorders. TCRdb itself ran the 5' RACE reads through MiXCR, one entry per CDR3 protein. The top ten hold more than 2.5% of the sample, which has about 53,000 distinct CDR3 sequences, around 3.4% seen once. What was sequenced was PBMCs. Receptors originate from a woman in her twenties or thirties with multiple sclerosis.

This clonotype was recorded many times. The chain has TRBV5-1 and TRBJ2-6, with 8 bases that match TRBD1. Germline V gene lookup returns CDR1 SGHRS and CDR2 YFSETQ. This CDR3 has 16 amino acids. The ends lost 7 bases at V and 0 bases at J; junction bases unmatched: 6. DNA of the CDR3: TGCGCCAGCGAACGGGACAGGAGCTCTGGGGCCAACGTCCTGACTTTC. It specifies CASERDRSSGANVLTF.

With respect to this clonotype: A single base separates this from a much larger clone, so it may be a read error. This rearrangement joins TRBV7-2 to TRBJ2-1, with D unclear. This CDR3 region has 11 residues. Germline V gene sequence: CDR1 SGHTA, CDR2 FQGNSA. V lost 10 bases to trimming and J lost 9 bases, with 13 bases between them. The CDR3 sequence: CAILTRGEQFF. The CDR3 coding sequence is TGTGCCATCTTAACCCGCGGTGAGCAGTTCTTC.

This clonotype was detected many times. The rearrangement uses TRBV4-1 and TRBJ2-7, with a tentative D call TRBD1 (5 bases). Trimming left V 0 bases short and J 7 bases short, with 16 bases between. Germline CDR1 MGHRA, CDR2 YSYEKL. CDR3 length equals 15 residues. Written as DNA, the CDR3 is TGCGCCAGCAGCCAAGAGGGGCTTGTCCTCGGGGAGCAGTACTTC. This translates into CASSQEGLVLGEQYF.

This clonotype was seen ten or more times. The chain is built from TRBV11-2 and TRBJ2-2, with TRBD2 matching over 8 bases. CDR3 size: 16 residues. Germline assignment: CDR1 SGHAT and CDR2 FQNNGV. J lost 4 bases, V lost 5 bases, and 9 bases had no gene match. CDR3 in amino acids: CASSTGGAIGTGELFF. The CDR3 DNA sequence: TGTGCCAGCAGCACCGGGGGGGCGATAGGCACCGGGGAGCTGTTTTTT.

In its sample, this clonotype was seen many times. This chain connects TRBV21-1 to TRBJ1-1; the D call TRBD1 from the table was never checked on the DNA. TRBV21-1 is a documented pseudogene. This CDR3 is built from 13 residues. The CDR3 DNA reads as TGTGCCAGCAGCAAAGGGGGCCGTGCGAGCGCTTTCTTT. Translating gives CASSKGGRASAFF.

This clonotype was seen ten or more times. V usage is TRBV20-1 and J usage is TRBJ2-1; D call uncertain. The CDR3 length is 13 residues. CDR1 and CDR2 from the germline V gene are DFQATT and SNEGSKA (reference sequence). Trimming took off 3 bases at V and 6 bases at J, with 12 bases between the two ends. CDR3 nucleotide sequence: TGCAGTGCTAGGGGTAGTTGGCGCAATGAGCAGTTCTTC. Translating it yields CSARGSWRNEQFF.

This clonotype was seen a handful of times. The chain links TRBV7-6 to TRBJ2-3, with D uncertain. This CDR3 spans 16 amino acids. CDR1 and CDR2 (germline): SGHVS, FNYEAQ. Trimming shortened V by 1 base and J by 3 bases, and 14 bases separated the two germline ends. CDR3 loop: CASSLGLGRVTDTQYF. In DNA form, the CDR3 reads TGTGCCAGCAGCTTAGGCCTCGGGCGAGTAACAGATACGCAGTATTTT.

Points on this clonotype: Given a much more abundant clone one base away, this may be a read error. The CDR3 coding sequence is TGTGCCAGCGCCTGGGTCTCTGGGGCCAAAGTCCTGACTTTC. Translation gives CASAWVSGAKVLTF. V gene TRBV12-3 or TRBV12-4 combines with J gene TRBJ2-6, with D possibly matching TRBD1 (5 bases). The CDR3 consists of 14 residues.

This sequence joins TRBV20-1 and TRBJ2-4; D not resolved. Germline assignment: CDR1 DFQATT and CDR2 SNEGSKA (reference sequence). V lost 3 bases, J lost 0 bases, and 12 bases lay in between. The CDR3 spans 15 residues. The CDR3 nucleotides are TGCAGTGCTAGGGGCCAGGTGCTAGCCAAAAACATTCAGTACTTC. It translates to CSARGQVLAKNIQYF.

This clonotype was found many times. V is TRBV29-1 and J is TRBJ2-3; D gene unclear. Looked up from germline, CDR1 is SQVTM and CDR2 is ANQGSEA. V lost 3 bases and J lost 4, with 11 bases in between. The CDR3 is 13 residues long. Here the CDR3 DNA reads TGCAGCGTTGATAGTGGGCCGGCAGATACGCAGTATTTT. It translates to CSVDSGPADTQYF.

This clonotype has ten or more counts. The chain joins TRBV20-1 to TRBJ2-5, with D maybe TRBD1 (6 bases). Trimming cost V 5 bases and J 10 bases, with 14 bases left between them. The CDR3 is 11 amino acids. Germline CDR1 DFQATT, CDR2 SNEGSKA (reference sequence). CDR3 in amino acids: CSAGPAGDQYF. The CDR3 bases are TGCAGTGCTGGGCCCGCAGGGGACCAGTACTTC.

This clonotype was picked up many times. This chain connects TRBV20-1 to TRBJ2-3; D unresolved. Germline values: CDR1 DFQATT, CDR2 SNEGSKA (reference sequence). V dropped 5 bases and J dropped 5 bases, with 8 bases sitting between them. The CDR3 has 11 amino acids. For the CDR3, the DNA is TGCAGTGCTCCCACCGTAGATACGCAGTATTTT. This translates into CSAPTVDTQYF.

This clonotype has at least ten counts. The V gene is TRBV5-1, the J gene TRBJ2-1; 14 positions match TRBD2. This CDR3 contains 18 residues. V trimming: 2 bases; J trimming: 6 bases; junction bases outside the gene matches: 10. Germline V CDR1 and CDR2: SGHRS, YFSETQ. The CDR3 reads CASSLGLAGGLLGNEQFF. For the CDR3, the DNA is TGCGCCAGCAGCTTAGGACTAGCGGGAGGCCTCTTGGGCAATGAGCAGTTCTTC.